One and the same sample provided the 29 T cell receptor beta chains below, sequenced in a study of control samples from healthy donors and cancer patients. The assay was immunoSEQ multiplex PCR, and TCRdb's table has in-frame clones only and misses some. The sample records approximately 150,000 clones, 90% to 95% being singletons. The sequenced sample consisted of blood. Receptors were obtained from a woman under 30 in good health.

CDR3 bases: TGTGCCAGCACCCTACAGGGGGCTGGAAACACCATATATTTT. Amino acids: CASTLQGAGNTIYF. The rearrangement joins TRBV6-6 to TRBJ1-3, with 8 bases identical to TRBD1. The germline gives CDR1 MNHNY, CDR2 SVGAGI (reference sequence). V lost 7 bases, J lost 2 bases, and 4 bases stayed unmatched. This CDR3 is built from 14 residues.

This chain uses TRBV9 with TRBJ1-1; D call uncertain. CDR3 size: 13 residues. V was clipped by 3 bases and J by 4 bases, with 10 bases between them. Germline V gives CDR1 SGDLS, CDR2 YYNGEE. Here the CDR3 reads CASSGSWGTEAFF. DNA for the CDR3: TGTGCCAGCAGCGGGTCTTGGGGCACTGAAGCTTTCTTT.

The chain links TRBV5-1 to TRBJ1-6; 12 bases match TRBD1. Germline V CDR1 and CDR2: SGHRS, YFSETQ. Trimming at V came to 3 bases and at J to 9 bases, leaving 7 bases not matched to a gene. The CDR3 totals 16 residues. The CDR3 loop reads CASSSFGTGGSSPLHF. The CDR3 region has the DNA TGCGCCAGCAGCTCCTTCGGGACAGGGGGCAGTTCACCCCTCCACTTT.

The genes are TRBV7-2 and TRBJ2-1; the match to TRBD1 covers 7 bases. The CDR3 is 14 amino acids. Germline-derived CDR1 and CDR2 are SGHTA and FQGNSA. The V and J ends lost 5 bases and 4 bases, in that order; junction bases with no gene match: 5. CDR3 in DNA: TGTGCCAGCAGCCCTGACAGGGTATACAATGAGCAGTTCTTC. Translation: CASSPDRVYNEQFF.

This rearrangement joins TRBV10-3 to TRBJ2-6, with D possibly being TRBD2 (6 bases). The CDR3 totals 14 residues. V lost 6 bases, J lost 10 bases, and 16 bases lay in between. Germline V gene data show CDR1 as ENHRY and CDR2 as SYGVKD. The CDR3 loop reads CAIRSTDAGNVLTF. CDR3 nucleotide sequence: TGTGCCATCAGATCGACTGACGCGGGAAACGTCCTGACTTTC.

This clone was recorded only once. This chain connects TRBV4-1 to TRBJ1-3; tentatively, D is TRBD1 (6 bases). In germline, CDR1 is MGHRA, CDR2 YSYEKL. The length of the CDR3 is 16 residues. Trimming removed 1 base from V and 2 bases from J, with 12 bases in between. The CDR3 sequence is CASSQGGQGTGNTIYF. The CDR3 DNA is TGCGCCAGCAGCCAAGGCGGGCAGGGGACTGGAAACACCATATATTTT.

The chain has TRBV19 and TRBJ1-2; 9 bases are a match to TRBD1. V gave up 9 bases and J gave up 7 bases; unmatched junction bases: 9. The CDR3 totals 13 residues. From germline, CDR1 is LNHDA and CDR2 SQIVND (reference sequence). CDR3 region: CASRDRARSGYTF. The DNA of the CDR3 is TGTGCCAGCCGGGACAGGGCGCGGAGTGGCTACACCTTC. The full variable domain, its missing parts supplied by reference TRBV19 and TRBJ1-2, is DGGITQSPKYLFRKEGQNVTLSCEQNLNHDAMYWYRQDPGQGLRLIYYSQIVNDFQKGDIAEGYSVSREKKESFPLTVTSAQKNPTAFYLCASRDRARSGYTFGSGTRLTVV.

The gene calls are TRBV9 and TRBJ2-2; unclear D gene. V gave up 0 bases and J gave up 0 bases, with 18 bases separating them. Per the germline V gene, CDR1 is SGDLS and CDR2 is YYNGEE. This CDR3 is built from 19 residues. CDR3 coding DNA: TGTGCCAGCAGCGTAGCCCCCCTCTCTCTTGGGGCGAACACCGGGGAGCTGTTTTTT. Translating gives CASSVAPLSLGANTGELFF. Complete variable domain (other parts from reference TRBV9 and TRBJ2-2): DSGVTQTPKHLITATGQRVTLRCSPRSGDLSVYWYQQSLDQGLQFLIQYYNGEERAKGNILERFSAQQFPDLHSELNLSSLELGDSALYFCASSVAPLSLGANTGELFFGEGSRLTVL.

This sequence joins TRBV3-1 (or the pseudogene TRBV3-2) and TRBJ1-2, with D perhaps matching TRBD1 (5 bases). This CDR3 is built from 14 residues. Germline CDR1 reads LGHDT; CDR2 reads YNNKEL (reference sequence). Trimming took off 4 bases at V and 3 bases at J, with 12 bases between the two ends. The CDR3 loop reads CASSPGRRDYGYTF. DNA of the CDR3: TGTGCCAGCAGCCCGGGACGGAGGGACTATGGCTACACCTTC.

This rearrangement joins TRBV19 to TRBJ1-5, with no clear D. There are 15 residues in the CDR3. The V end was cut by 6 bases, the J end by 1 base, with 13 bases between. CDR1 LNHDA and CDR2 SQIVND come from the germline V gene (reference sequence). The CDR3 protein is CASSQEGWSNQPQHF. The CDR3 coding sequence is TGTGCCAGTAGCCAGGAGGGCTGGAGCAATCAGCCCCAGCATTTT.

The chain employs TRBV28 and TRBJ2-1, with 7 bases lining up with TRBD1. The germline V gene has CDR1 MDHEN and CDR2 SYDVKM. Trimming at V came to 5 bases and at J to 5 bases, leaving 6 bases not matched to a gene. The CDR3 has 14 amino acids. The CDR3 sequence is CASSTGTANNEQFF. The CDR3 DNA is TGTGCCAGCAGTACCGGGACAGCGAACAATGAGCAGTTCTTC.

This clone came up once. The V call is TRBV6-6, the J call TRBJ2-3, with TRBD1 matching 10 bases. Per the germline V gene, CDR1 is MNHNY and CDR2 is SVGAGI (reference sequence). The length of the CDR3 is 15 residues. The ends lost 7 bases at V and 3 bases at J; junction bases unmatched: 7. The DNA for the CDR3 is TGTGCCAGCACCAAAGACAGGGGGCCGACAGATACGCAGTATTTT. As protein: CASTKDRGPTDTQYF.

CDR3 in amino acids: CASSLSLAGGPDTQYF. In DNA form, the CDR3 reads TGTGCCAGCAGTTTAAGTCTAGCGGGAGGCCCAGATACGCAGTATTTT. J is TRBJ2-3 and V is TRBV28; TRBD2 matches 11 bases. CDR3 length: 16 residues. CDR1 is MDHEN and CDR2 is SYDVKM in the germline V gene. V dropped 2 bases and J dropped 4; count of bases not matched to a gene: 5.

This sequence joins TRBV5-1 and TRBJ2-3, with a tentative D call TRBD1 (8 bases). The CDR3 has 16 amino acids. Trimming shortened V by 4 bases and J by 0 bases, and 15 bases separated the two germline ends. Germline loops: CDR1 SGHRS, CDR2 YFSETQ. The chain's CDR3 is CASSRGGQVSTDTQYF. The CDR3 DNA sequence: TGCGCCAGCAGCAGGGGGGGACAGGTTAGCACAGATACGCAGTATTTT.

V gene TRBV3-1 (or the pseudogene TRBV3-2) combines with J gene TRBJ2-3, with D tentatively TRBD1 (5 bases). V lost 4 bases to trimming and J lost 2 bases, with 7 bases between them. This CDR3 has 13 residues. CDR1 and CDR2 from the germline V gene are LGHDT and YNNKEL (reference sequence). CDR3 sequence reads: CASSLGHTDTQYF. DNA for the CDR3: TGTGCCAGCAGCCTGGGGCACACAGATACGCAGTATTTT.

V usage is TRBV9 and J usage is TRBJ1-1; no reliable D call. The CDR3 is 14 residues long. CDR1 and CDR2 (germline): SGDLS, YYNGEE. Trimming left V 4 bases short and J 1 base short, with 11 bases between. CDR3 loop: CASSPPDGNTEAFF. For the CDR3, the DNA is TGTGCCAGCAGCCCTCCCGACGGGAACACTGAAGCTTTCTTT.

V is TRBV18 and J is TRBJ1-2; 9 nucleotides align to TRBD1. The CDR3 is made up of 15 amino acids. Germline trimming cut 4 bases from V and 4 bases from J; bases unmatched to any gene: 7. Per the germline V gene, CDR1 is KGHSH and CDR2 is LQKENI. This chain's CDR3 is CASSLTDRGGYGYTF. DNA of the CDR3: TGTGCCAGCTCACTGACGGACAGGGGTGGCTATGGCTACACCTTC.

The V call is TRBV24-1, the J call TRBJ2-2, with 8 bases fitting TRBD1. CDR3 length: 14 amino acids. Germline CDR1 reads KGHDR; CDR2 reads SFDVKD. V shed 10 bases, J shed 2 bases, and the junction held 5 bases outside the gene matches. CDR3 nucleotides: TGTGCCACGAGGGACAGGTCTAACACCGGGGAGCTGTTTTTT. Translating gives CATRDRSNTGELFF.

CDR3 sequence (DNA): TGTGCCAGCTCCGGAGAGGGAGGGCTCACCGGGGAGCTGTTTTTT. As protein: CASSGEGGLTGELFF. V gene TRBV2 combines with J gene TRBJ2-2; 7 bases agree with TRBD2. The CDR3 has 15 residues. Germline CDR1 reads SNHLY; CDR2 reads FYNNEI. With 8 bases clipped from V and 4 bases from J, the junction kept 10 bases outside the gene matches. The full variable domain, in which reference TRBV2 and TRBJ2-2 provide the parts outside the CDR3, is EPEVTQTPSHQVTQMGQEVILRCVPISNHLYFYWYRQILGQKVEFLVSFYNNEISEKSEIFDDQFSVERPDGSNFTLKIRSTKLEDSAMYFCASSGEGGLTGELFFGEGSRLTVL.

This chain uses TRBV6-5 with TRBJ1-6, with D tentatively TRBD1 (6 bases). The germline V gene has CDR1 MNHEY and CDR2 SVGAGI. V was cut by 6 bases and J by 10 bases, with 13 bases left in between. CDR3 length: 13 residues. CDR3: CASRRTENSPLHF. CDR3 in DNA: TGTGCCAGCAGGAGGACAGAGAACTCACCCCTCCACTTT.

A single count supports this clone. The V gene is TRBV5-1, the J gene TRBJ2-3; D call uncertain. CDR3 length: 14 residues. Per the germline V gene, CDR1 is SGHRS and CDR2 is YFSETQ. The V end was cut by 4 bases, the J end by 2 bases, with 11 bases between. For the CDR3, the DNA is TGCGCCAGCAGCCCCCTGCGGTTCACAGATACGCAGTATTTT. Translated: CASSPLRFTDTQYF.

The sample holds one count of this clone. The rearrangement links TRBV7-3 to TRBJ1-1; D is possibly TRBD1 (6 bases). The V and J ends lost 5 bases and 4 bases respectively, with 14 bases between them. The germline V gene has CDR1 SGHTA and CDR2 FQGTGA. CDR3 length equals 14 residues. The CDR3 DNA reads as TGTGCCAGCAGCCTCAATGGAGGGGGCACTGAAGCTTTCTTT. The encoded protein is CASSLNGGGTEAFF.

The genes are TRBV18 and TRBJ1-1; TRBD1 might be the D (5 bases). Germline CDR1 reads KGHSH; CDR2 reads LQKENI. This CDR3 region has 13 residues. V lost 2 bases, J lost 4 bases, and 8 bases lay in between. CDR3 DNA sequence: TGTGCCAGCTCACCATCGAGGGGCACTGAAGCTTTCTTT. This sequence encodes CASSPSRGTEAFF.

J is TRBJ1-1 and V is TRBV3-1 (or the pseudogene TRBV3-2); D uncertain. V gave up 1 base and J gave up 1 base, with 7 bases separating them. The germline V gene encodes CDR1 LGHDT and CDR2 YNNKEL (reference sequence). This CDR3 comprises 14 residues. The CDR3 nucleotides are TGTGCCAGCAGCCAAGGGCTGGGGAACACTGAAGCTTTCTTT. This translates into CASSQGLGNTEAFF.

This chain joins TRBV3-1 (or the pseudogene TRBV3-2) and TRBJ2-5, with D possibly TRBD1 on 6 matching bases. The CDR3 extends over 18 amino acids. Germline lookup yields CDR1 LGHDT and CDR2 YNNKEL (reference sequence). Between the trimmed V and J ends, which lost 1 base and 1 base, there was a span of 19 bases. This CDR3 reads CASSQGFFGLGGQETQYF. The CDR3 nucleotides read TGTGCCAGCAGCCAAGGGTTTTTCGGTTTAGGGGGCCAAGAGACCCAGTACTTC.

V gene TRBV28 combines with J gene TRBJ1-1; TRBD1 aligns across 7 bases. The junction had 3 bases not matched to a gene; V was cut back by 2 bases and J by 6 bases. The CDR3 spans 13 residues. Germline V gene data show CDR1 as MDHEN and CDR2 as SYDVKM. CDR3 region: CASSLTGQPEAFF. CDR3 nucleotide sequence: TGTGCCAGCAGTTTAACGGGACAGCCTGAAGCTTTCTTT.

The chain joins TRBV6-1 to TRBJ1-2; D unclear. V was trimmed by 5 bases and J by 3 bases, leaving 16 bases between them. The germline V gene has CDR1 MNHNS and CDR2 SASEGT. This CDR3 has 15 amino acids. CDR3 coding DNA: TGTGCCAGCAGTTCCCAACGCCCCGACCACTATGGCTACACCTTC. Its translation is CASSSQRPDHYGYTF.

To note about this clone: The final CDR3 position lacks the conserved phenylalanine or tryptophan, pointing to a likely read error. The limits of the CDR3 on the DNA are not certain, so only TCRdb's listed CDR3 is given. V gene TRBV28 combines with J gene TRBJ2-6. Germline CDR1 and CDR2: MDHEN and SYDVKM. The CDR3 spans 10 residues, counting both ends. CDR3: CATPRDLLAV.

This chain joins TRBV7-2 and TRBJ1-1; D is unclear. The CDR3 spans 14 residues. Germline V gives CDR1 SGHTA, CDR2 FQGNSA. V dropped 3 bases and J dropped 1 base, with 9 bases sitting between them. The CDR3 DNA reads as TGTGCCAGCAGCTTTCCGGGAAGGAACACTGAAGCTTTCTTT. As protein: CASSFPGRNTEAFF.